The sample holds one count of the clone carrying this T cell receptor beta chain. The target antigen is unknown. The entry originates in a study of OX40 agonist ivuxolimab in advanced cancers. Overall study context: Averaging about 60 years in age, with a range of roughly 23 to 80, the cohort was about 86% male.

Overall study findings and caveats: Near-lowest levels of clonal expansion characterized partial responders at 0.1-3.0 mg/kg. The study found that CD8+ T cells averaged more expanded clones than CD4+. Antigen specificity remained undetermined for the expanded peripheral T cells.

Profiled with immunoSEQ multiplex PCR; TCRdb holds only in-frame clones, not every one. Of 25,000 to 30,000 clones in the sample, over 60% were seen once. V dropped 5 bases and J dropped 8 bases, with 24 bases sitting between them. Germline values: CDR1 SEHNR, CDR2 FQNEAQ (reference sequence). CDR3 length: 16 residues. This TCR was sampled from an adult with an advanced solid tumor such as melanoma, head and neck, liver or kidney cancer. The source material was CD4+ or CD8+ T cells sorted from blood, sampled in a trial of the OX40 agonist ivuxolimab. The rearrangement joins TRBV7-9 to TRBJ1-2; no clear D. The CDR3 spells CASSVDGTTPTNGYTF. The DNA for the CDR3 is TGTGCCAGCAGCGTGGACGGAACCACTCCGACAAACGGCTACACCTTC.